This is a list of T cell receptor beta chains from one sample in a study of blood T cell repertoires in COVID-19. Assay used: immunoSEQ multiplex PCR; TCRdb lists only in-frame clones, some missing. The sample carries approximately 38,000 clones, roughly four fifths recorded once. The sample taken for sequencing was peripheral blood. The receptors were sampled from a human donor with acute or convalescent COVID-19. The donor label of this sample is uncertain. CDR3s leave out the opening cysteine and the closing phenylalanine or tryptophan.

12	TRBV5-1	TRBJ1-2	ASSPGQAGYGYT
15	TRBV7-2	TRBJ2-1	ASSLGHRERSYNEQF
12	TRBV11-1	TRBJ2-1	ASSQRLGQDEQF
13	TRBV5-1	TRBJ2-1	ASSLEGQGQNEQF
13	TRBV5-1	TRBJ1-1	ASTLDRVQNTEAF
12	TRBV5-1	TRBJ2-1	ASSLLAGNNEQF
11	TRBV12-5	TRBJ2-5	ASGSGVPETQY
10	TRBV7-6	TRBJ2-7	ASSPSSYEQY
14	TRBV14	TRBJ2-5	ASSPLGLPYQETQY
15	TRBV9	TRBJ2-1	ASSRTGLAGGDNEQF
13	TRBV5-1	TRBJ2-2	ASSTGQPTTGELF
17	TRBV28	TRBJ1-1	ASTAPGQGLTGISAEAF
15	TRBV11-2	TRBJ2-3	ASSSRTSGRSTDTQY
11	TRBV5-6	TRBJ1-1	ASSADRGSEAF
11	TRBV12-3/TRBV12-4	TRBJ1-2	ASTADRDHGYT
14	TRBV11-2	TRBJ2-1	ASSRAGRATYNEQF
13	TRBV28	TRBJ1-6	ASSLSRGLGSPLH
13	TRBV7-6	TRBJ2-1	ASSLGGGPYNEQF
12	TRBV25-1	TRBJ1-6	ASSGQGGHSPLH
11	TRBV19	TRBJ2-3	ASSIDGGGTQY
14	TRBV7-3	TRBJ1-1	ASSLPPPGIYTEAF
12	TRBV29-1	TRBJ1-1	SVRGTGGRTEAF
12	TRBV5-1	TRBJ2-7	ASSPGQGSYEQY
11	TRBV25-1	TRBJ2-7	ASTRTGDGEQY
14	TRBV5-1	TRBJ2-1	ASSPGGGEPYNEQF
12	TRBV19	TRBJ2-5	ASSTTGFQETQY
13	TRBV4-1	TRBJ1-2	ASSQETEPNYGYT
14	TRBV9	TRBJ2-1	ASSVEAGTKYNEQF
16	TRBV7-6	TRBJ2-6	ASSLMGGQPSGANVLT